This is a list of T cell receptor beta chains from one sample in a study of T-cell reconstitution after alpha-beta-depleted transplantation in children. TCRdb itself ran the PCR reads through MiXCR, one entry per CDR3 protein. The repertoire holds roughly 220,000 distinct CDR3 sequences, with around 12% as singletons. The sample consisted of PBMCs from the stem cell graft donor, taken from the stem cell graft. The receptor set was obtained from a human donor who donated a stem cell graft to a child with acute lymphoblastic leukemia. Both conserved end residues are part of each CDR3. Fields, in order: CDR3 protein, CDR3 DNA, J gene, clone size, D gene, V gene. A D gene is named only where the DNA matches it firmly. Some rows have no size entry. The others give once, few or many, or a class for an expanded clone.

cdr3_aa: CASSFRYEGGEQYF
cdr3_nt: TGCGCCAGCAGCTTTCGTTACGAAGGGGGCGAGCAGTACTTC
j_call: TRBJ2-7
clone_size: many
d_call: -
v_call: TRBV5-1

cdr3_aa: CASGDTGKSFF
cdr3_nt: TGTGCCAGCGGCGACACAGGGAAATCTTTCTTT
j_call: TRBJ1-1
clone_size: few
d_call: -
v_call: TRBV12-3/TRBV12-4

cdr3_aa: CSAFEGTEAFF
cdr3_nt: TGCAGTGCGTTTGAGGGGACTGAAGCTTTCTTT
j_call: TRBJ1-1
clone_size: -
d_call: -
v_call: TRBV20-1

cdr3_aa: CASSHGTDVEAFF
cdr3_nt: TGTGCCAGCAGTCATGGGACCGACGTTGAAGCTTTCTTT
j_call: TRBJ1-1
clone_size: many
d_call: -
v_call: TRBV7-2

cdr3_aa: CASSRPLSGGVYNEQFF
cdr3_nt: TGTGCCAGCAGTCGCCCCCTCTCAGGCGGGGTTTACAATGAGCAGTTCTTC
j_call: TRBJ2-1
clone_size: -
d_call: -
v_call: TRBV6-2/TRBV6-3

cdr3_aa: CAWRDRRKAGQFF
cdr3_nt: TGTGCCTGGAGGGACAGAAGAAAGGCAGGGCAGTTCTTC
j_call: TRBJ2-1
clone_size: few
d_call: -
v_call: TRBV30

cdr3_aa: CAWKNSGGYTGELFF
cdr3_nt: TGTGCCTGGAAAAATAGCGGGGGATACACCGGGGAGCTGTTTTTT
j_call: TRBJ2-2
clone_size: -
d_call: TRBD2
v_call: TRBV30

cdr3_aa: CASGQLNSMNTEAFF
cdr3_nt: TGTGCCAGCGGTCAACTGAACAGCATGAACACTGAAGCTTTCTTT
j_call: TRBJ1-1
clone_size: many
d_call: -
v_call: TRBV11-2

cdr3_aa: CASSPGLRNEQYF
cdr3_nt: TGTGCCAGCAGCCCCGGCCTTCGGAACGAGCAGTACTTC
j_call: TRBJ2-7
clone_size: many
d_call: -
v_call: TRBV7-2

cdr3_aa: CASSYSDFYSNQPQHF
cdr3_nt: TGTGCCAGCAGTTACTCGGATTTTTATAGCAATCAGCCCCAGCATTTT
j_call: TRBJ1-5
clone_size: once
d_call: -
v_call: TRBV6-2/TRBV6-3

cdr3_aa: CASSPDWGNTGELFF
cdr3_nt: TGTGCCAGCAGCCCGGACTGGGGGAACACCGGGGAGCTGTTTTTT
j_call: TRBJ2-2
clone_size: many
d_call: -
v_call: TRBV3-1

cdr3_aa: CASSLALGSGANVLTF
cdr3_nt: TGTGCCAGCAGCTTAGCTTTAGGGTCCGGGGCCAACGTCCTGACTTTC
j_call: TRBJ2-6
clone_size: many
d_call: -
v_call: TRBV7-9

cdr3_aa: CASSFPGQIYEQYF
cdr3_nt: TGTGCCAGCAGCTTCCCGGGACAGATCTACGAGCAGTACTTC
j_call: TRBJ2-7
clone_size: once
d_call: TRBD1
v_call: TRBV7-9

cdr3_aa: CASSGEDRRNTEAFF
cdr3_nt: TGTGCCAGCAGCGGGGAGGACAGGCGGAACACTGAAGCTTTCTTT
j_call: TRBJ1-1
clone_size: many
d_call: TRBD1
v_call: TRBV9

cdr3_aa: CASCRSRGQANSYEQYF
cdr3_nt: TGTGCCAGCTGCCGAAGTCGCGGACAGGCAAATTCCTACGAGCAGTACTTC
j_call: TRBJ2-7
clone_size: -
d_call: TRBD1
v_call: TRBV3-1

cdr3_aa: CSASVADSGISPLHF
cdr3_nt: TGCAGTGCTAGTGTAGCTGACAGTGGGATTTCACCCCTCCACTTT
j_call: TRBJ1-6
clone_size: many
d_call: -
v_call: TRBV20-1

cdr3_aa: CSAPGRQETQYF
cdr3_nt: TGCAGTGCCCCTGGGCGACAAGAGACCCAGTACTTC
j_call: TRBJ2-5
clone_size: many
d_call: -
v_call: TRBV20-1

cdr3_aa: CASSVGQAGTEAFF
cdr3_nt: TGTGCCAGCAGCGTAGGACAGGCGGGCACTGAAGCTTTCTTT
j_call: TRBJ1-1
clone_size: many
d_call: -
v_call: TRBV9

cdr3_aa: CASSRTSGLAPDEQFF
cdr3_nt: TGTGCCAGCAGTCGGACCTCCGGACTAGCTCCCGATGAGCAGTTCTTC
j_call: TRBJ2-1
clone_size: few
d_call: TRBD2
v_call: TRBV6-1

cdr3_aa: CASSFGSYSNQPQHF
cdr3_nt: TGTGCCAGCAGTTTTGGGAGTTATAGCAATCAGCCCCAGCATTTT
j_call: TRBJ1-5
clone_size: many
d_call: -
v_call: TRBV12-3/TRBV12-4

cdr3_aa: CASSLRRTGGTDTQYF
cdr3_nt: TGTGCCAGCAGCTTAAGGAGGACAGGGGGCACAGATACGCAGTATTTT
j_call: TRBJ2-3
clone_size: many
d_call: TRBD1
v_call: TRBV7-9

cdr3_aa: CASSQDDRGYTEAFF
cdr3_nt: TGCGCCAGCAGCCAAGACGACCGGGGCTACACTGAAGCTTTCTTT
j_call: TRBJ1-1
clone_size: many
d_call: -
v_call: TRBV4-1

cdr3_aa: CSARDLGGRGGSGANVLTF
cdr3_nt: TGCAGTGCTAGAGATCTAGGAGGCAGGGGGGGCTCTGGGGCCAACGTCCTGACTTTC
j_call: TRBJ2-6
clone_size: many
d_call: -
v_call: TRBV20-1

cdr3_aa: CASSYSRGPDTQYF
cdr3_nt: TGTGCCAGCAGTTACTCGAGAGGCCCAGATACGCAGTATTTT
j_call: TRBJ2-3
clone_size: many
d_call: -
v_call: TRBV6-2/TRBV6-3

cdr3_aa: CASSVTQGPGTGELFF
cdr3_nt: TGTGCCAGCAGCGTGACACAGGGACCCGGGACCGGGGAGCTGTTTTTT
j_call: TRBJ2-2
clone_size: many
d_call: -
v_call: TRBV9

cdr3_aa: CASSSSLSGTRSYNEQFF
cdr3_nt: TGCGCCAGCAGCTCGAGCCTATCCGGGACTAGATCCTACAATGAGCAGTTCTTC
j_call: TRBJ2-1
clone_size: few
d_call: TRBD2
v_call: TRBV5-1

cdr3_aa: CASSQAREISYEQYF
cdr3_nt: TGCGCCAGCAGCCAAGCCCGGGAGATCTCCTACGAGCAGTACTTC
j_call: TRBJ2-7
clone_size: many
d_call: -
v_call: TRBV4-3

cdr3_aa: CASSYSMVTEAFF
cdr3_nt: TGTGCCAGCAGTTACTCGATGGTGACTGAAGCTTTCTTT
j_call: TRBJ1-1
clone_size: many
d_call: -
v_call: TRBV6-5

cdr3_aa: CASSPGQSNQPQHF
cdr3_nt: TGTGCCAGCAGTCCTGGACAGAGCAATCAGCCCCAGCATTTT
j_call: TRBJ1-5
clone_size: many
d_call: -
v_call: TRBV6-5

cdr3_aa: CASSSESNEQFF
cdr3_nt: TGTGCCAGCAGTTCAGAGTCCAATGAGCAGTTCTTC
j_call: TRBJ2-1
clone_size: many
d_call: -
v_call: TRBV12-3/TRBV12-4

cdr3_aa: CASSPPGRNEQFF
cdr3_nt: TGTGCCAGCAGTCCTCCGGGGAGGAATGAGCAGTTCTTC
j_call: TRBJ2-1
clone_size: many
d_call: -
v_call: TRBV28

cdr3_aa: CASRQPGQGYEQYF
cdr3_nt: TGTGCCAGCAGACAACCGGGACAGGGGTACGAGCAGTACTTC
j_call: TRBJ2-7
clone_size: -
d_call: TRBD1
v_call: TRBV28

cdr3_aa: CAINHGGATGGYTF
cdr3_nt: TGTGCCATCAACCATGGGGGGGCCACGGGAGGCTACACCTTC
j_call: TRBJ1-2
clone_size: many
d_call: -
v_call: TRBV10-3

cdr3_aa: CASSLGGQGAYEQYF
cdr3_nt: TGTGCCAGCAGTTTAGGAGGACAGGGGGCTTACGAGCAGTACTTC
j_call: TRBJ2-7
clone_size: many
d_call: TRBD1
v_call: TRBV12-3/TRBV12-4

cdr3_aa: CASSLMGGPGTQYF
cdr3_nt: TGTGCCAGCAGTTTGATGGGGGGGCCGGGTACGCAGTATTTT
j_call: TRBJ2-3
clone_size: -
d_call: -
v_call: TRBV27

cdr3_aa: CASSLGTWDGYTF
cdr3_nt: TGTGCCAGCAGTTTAGGGACATGGGATGGCTACACCTTC
j_call: TRBJ1-2
clone_size: -
d_call: -
v_call: TRBV12-3/TRBV12-4

cdr3_aa: CASSPGLYETQYF
cdr3_nt: TGTGCCAGCAGCCCAGGGTTGTACGAGACCCAGTACTTC
j_call: TRBJ2-5
clone_size: many
d_call: -
v_call: TRBV7-3

cdr3_aa: CASSLGQGLGAFF
cdr3_nt: TGCGCCAGCAGCTTAGGACAGGGCCTTGGGGCTTTCTTT
j_call: TRBJ1-1
clone_size: many
d_call: TRBD1
v_call: TRBV5-1

cdr3_aa: CSVQVRGRLNTEAFF
cdr3_nt: TGCAGTGTCCAGGTGAGGGGACGCCTGAACACTGAAGCTTTCTTT
j_call: TRBJ1-1
clone_size: -
d_call: -
v_call: TRBV20-1

cdr3_aa: CASSSGRLTYEQYF
cdr3_nt: TGTGCCAGCAGTTCAGGGAGACTTACCTACGAGCAGTACTTC
j_call: TRBJ2-7
clone_size: many
d_call: -
v_call: TRBV6-5